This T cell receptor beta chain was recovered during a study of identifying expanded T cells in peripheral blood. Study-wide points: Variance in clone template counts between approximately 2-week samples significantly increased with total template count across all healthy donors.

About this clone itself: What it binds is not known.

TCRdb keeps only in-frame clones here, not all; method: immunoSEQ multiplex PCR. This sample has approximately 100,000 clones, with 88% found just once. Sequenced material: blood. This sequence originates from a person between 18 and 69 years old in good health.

The CDR3: CASSPEPQGFPYEQYF. In DNA, the CDR3 is TGTGCCAGCAGCCCCGAACCGCAGGGATTTCCCTACGAGCAGTACTTC. The chain carries TRBV5-6 and TRBJ2-7; TRBD1 might be the D (5 bases). CDR1 is SGHDT and CDR2 is YYEEEE in the germline V gene. Trimming shortened V by 4 bases and J by 2 bases, and 19 bases separated the two germline ends. The CDR3 length is 16 residues.